This TCR beta chain came from a study of radiation and T cells in renal cell carcinoma. Study-level findings and limits: From baseline, blood top tumor clonotypes peaked at 2 weeks post-radiation.

Measured with immunoSEQ multiplex PCR; TCRdb has only the in-frame clones, and not every one. The repertoire holds under 100,000 clones, with around 81% as singletons. For this clone: Its target is not known.

V gave up 3 bases and J gave up 4 bases, with 10 bases separating them. Germline V gene data show CDR1 as LNHDA and CDR2 as SQIVND (reference sequence). CDR3 length: 13 residues. The time point denotes: blood 4 weeks post-SBRT, at nephrectomy. The treatment here: 15 Gy SBRT to primary tumor, nephrectomy 4 weeks later. Nephrectomy followed 15 Gy stereotactic body radiation by 4 weeks. Blood was sampled at baseline, 2 weeks and 4 weeks after SBRT. Clear cell pathology was present in this patient's renal cell carcinoma. The sample in question was blood, obtained from a patient whose treatment included radiotherapy and nephrectomy. This chain links TRBV19 with TRBJ2-7, with D perhaps matching TRBD1 (6 bases). This sequence originates from a man over 45 with renal cell carcinoma. CDR3 loop: CASSIRDTYEQYF. The CDR3 bases are TGTGCCAGTAGTATCCGGGACACGTACGAGCAGTACTTC.